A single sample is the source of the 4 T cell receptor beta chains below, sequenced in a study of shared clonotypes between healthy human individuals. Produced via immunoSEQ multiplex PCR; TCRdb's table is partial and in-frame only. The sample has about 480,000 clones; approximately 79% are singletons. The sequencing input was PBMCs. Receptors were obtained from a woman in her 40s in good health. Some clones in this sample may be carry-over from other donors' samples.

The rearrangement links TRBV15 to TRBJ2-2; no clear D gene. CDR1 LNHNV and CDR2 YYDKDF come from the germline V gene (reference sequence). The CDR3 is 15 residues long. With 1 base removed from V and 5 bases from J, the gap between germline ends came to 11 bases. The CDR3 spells CATSRVRAQTGELFF. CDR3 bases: TGTGCCACCAGCAGAGTTAGGGCCCAGACCGGGGAGCTGTTTTTT. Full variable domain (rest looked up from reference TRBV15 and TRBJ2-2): DAMVIQNPRYQVTQFGKPVTLSCSQTLNHNVMYWYQQKSSQAPKLLFHYYDKDFNNEADTPDNFQSRRPNTSFCFLDIRSPGLGDTAMYLCATSRVRAQTGELFFGEGSRLTVL.

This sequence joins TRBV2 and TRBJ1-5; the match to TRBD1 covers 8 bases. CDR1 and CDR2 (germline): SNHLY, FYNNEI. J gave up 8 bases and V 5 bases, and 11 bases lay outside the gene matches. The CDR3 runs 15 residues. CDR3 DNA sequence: TGTGCCAGCAGTAGGAACAGGGGGTCGAGGGAGCCCCAGCATTTT. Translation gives CASSRNRGSREPQHF.

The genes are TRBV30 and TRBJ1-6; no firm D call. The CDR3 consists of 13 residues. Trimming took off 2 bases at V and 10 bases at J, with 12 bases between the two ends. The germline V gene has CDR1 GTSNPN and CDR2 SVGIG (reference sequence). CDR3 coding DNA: TGTGCCTGGAGTCCCTCACCGTCCTCACCCCTCCACTTT. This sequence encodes CAWSPSPSSPLHF.

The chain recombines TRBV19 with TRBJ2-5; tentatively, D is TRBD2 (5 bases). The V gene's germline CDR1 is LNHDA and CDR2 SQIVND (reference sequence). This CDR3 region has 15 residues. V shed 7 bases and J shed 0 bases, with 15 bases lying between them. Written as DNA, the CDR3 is TGTGCCAGTACGTTCAGCTGGGAGTACCAAGAGACCCAGTACTTC. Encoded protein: CASTFSWEYQETQYF.